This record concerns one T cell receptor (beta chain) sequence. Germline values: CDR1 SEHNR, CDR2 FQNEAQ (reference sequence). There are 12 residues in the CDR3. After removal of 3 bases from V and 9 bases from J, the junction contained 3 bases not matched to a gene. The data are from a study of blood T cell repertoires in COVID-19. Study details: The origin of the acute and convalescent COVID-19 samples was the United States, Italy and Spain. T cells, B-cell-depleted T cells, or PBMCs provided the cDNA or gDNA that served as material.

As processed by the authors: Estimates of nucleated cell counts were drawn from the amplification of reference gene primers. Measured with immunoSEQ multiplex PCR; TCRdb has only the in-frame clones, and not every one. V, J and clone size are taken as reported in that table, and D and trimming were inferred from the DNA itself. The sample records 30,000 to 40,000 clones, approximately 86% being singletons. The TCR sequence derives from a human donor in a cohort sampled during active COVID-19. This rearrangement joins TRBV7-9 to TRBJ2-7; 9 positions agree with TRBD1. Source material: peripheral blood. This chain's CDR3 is CASSLGQGGQYF. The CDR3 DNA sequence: TGTGCCAGCAGCTTGGGACAGGGCGGGCAGTACTTC.